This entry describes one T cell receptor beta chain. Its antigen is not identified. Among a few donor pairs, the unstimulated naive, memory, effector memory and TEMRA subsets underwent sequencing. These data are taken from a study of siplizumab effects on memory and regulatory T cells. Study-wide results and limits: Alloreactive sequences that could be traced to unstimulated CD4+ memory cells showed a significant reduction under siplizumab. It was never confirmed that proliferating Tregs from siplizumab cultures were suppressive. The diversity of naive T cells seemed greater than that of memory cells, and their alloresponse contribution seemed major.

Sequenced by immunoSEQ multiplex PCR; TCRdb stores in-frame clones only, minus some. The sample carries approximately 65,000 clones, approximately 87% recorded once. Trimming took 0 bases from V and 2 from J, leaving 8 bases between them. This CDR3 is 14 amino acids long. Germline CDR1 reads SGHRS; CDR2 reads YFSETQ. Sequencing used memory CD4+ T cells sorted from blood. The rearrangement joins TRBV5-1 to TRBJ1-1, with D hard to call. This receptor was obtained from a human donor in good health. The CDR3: CASSLGSFNTEAFF. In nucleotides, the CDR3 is TGCGCCAGCAGCTTGGGAAGTTTTAACACTGAAGCTTTCTTT.